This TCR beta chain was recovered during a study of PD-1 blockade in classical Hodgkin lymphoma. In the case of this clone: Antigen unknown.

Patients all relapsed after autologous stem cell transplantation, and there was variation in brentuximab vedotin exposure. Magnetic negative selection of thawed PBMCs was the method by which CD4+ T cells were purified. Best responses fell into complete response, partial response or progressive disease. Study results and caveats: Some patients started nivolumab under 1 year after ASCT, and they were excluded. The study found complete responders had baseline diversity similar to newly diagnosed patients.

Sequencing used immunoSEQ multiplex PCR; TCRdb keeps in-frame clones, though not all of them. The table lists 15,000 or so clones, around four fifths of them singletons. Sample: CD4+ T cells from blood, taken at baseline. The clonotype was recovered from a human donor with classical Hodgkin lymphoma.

The CDR3: CASSLGPPTGTGGSTEAFF. CDR3 DNA: TGTGCCAGCAGCTTAGGTCCCCCGACCGGGACAGGCGGGAGCACTGAAGCTTTCTTT. The chain joins TRBV7-6 to TRBJ1-1, with TRBD1 matching 8 bases. The junction had 17 bases not matched to a gene; V was cut back by 1 base and J by 4 bases. This CDR3 contains 19 residues. Germline V gene data show CDR1 as SGHVS and CDR2 as FNYEAQ.